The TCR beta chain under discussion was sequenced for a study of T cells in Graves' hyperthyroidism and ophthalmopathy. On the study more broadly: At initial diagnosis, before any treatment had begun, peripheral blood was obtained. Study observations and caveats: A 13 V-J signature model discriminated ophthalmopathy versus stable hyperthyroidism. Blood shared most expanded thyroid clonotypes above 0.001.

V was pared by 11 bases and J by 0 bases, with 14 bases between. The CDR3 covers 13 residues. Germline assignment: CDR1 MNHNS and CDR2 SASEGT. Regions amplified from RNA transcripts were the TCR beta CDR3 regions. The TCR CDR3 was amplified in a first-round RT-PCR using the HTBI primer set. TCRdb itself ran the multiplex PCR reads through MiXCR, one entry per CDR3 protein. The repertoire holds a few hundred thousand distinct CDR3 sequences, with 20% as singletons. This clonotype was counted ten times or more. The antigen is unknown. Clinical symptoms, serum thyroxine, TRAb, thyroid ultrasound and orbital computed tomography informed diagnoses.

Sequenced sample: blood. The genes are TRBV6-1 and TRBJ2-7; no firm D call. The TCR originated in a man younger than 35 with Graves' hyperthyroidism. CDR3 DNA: TGTGCCTGTTCTCTGGCAGTCTCCTACGAGCAGTACTTC. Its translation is CACSLAVSYEQYF.